This TCR beta chain was recovered during a study of shared clonotypes between healthy human individuals. Study-level findings and limits: Sharing across four donors was seen in about 5% of naive CD4 clonotypes. Naive subsets generally had larger estimated richness than memory subsets.

With regard to this clone: The target antigen is unknown.

Generated by immunoSEQ multiplex PCR, the TCRdb table keeps only in-frame clones and is missing some. The sample has about 990,000 clones; 70% to 80% are singletons. J was trimmed by 11 bases and V by 1 base; bases with no gene match: 5. Germline V lookup: CDR1 MGHRA, CDR2 YSYEKL. The CDR3 extends over 13 amino acids. The V and J genes are TRBV4-1 and TRBJ1-5, with 7 bases identical to TRBD1. The sequencing input was memory CD4+ T cells from PBMCs. Subset here: CD45RA-negative fraction. The TCR originated in a man in his late teens or twenties in good health. Some clones in this sample may be carry-over from other donors' samples. This CDR3 is CASSQGTGFAQHF. The DNA of the CDR3 is TGCGCCAGCAGCCAAGGGACAGGATTCGCCCAGCATTTT.